This TCR beta chain was recorded in a study of T cell repertoires in cytomegalovirus infection. On the study more broadly: TCR beta signatures that were public indicated CMV infection and matching HLA type. Study-wide points: HLA-C-restricted, CMV-specific TCR beta clonotypes were dominant ex vivo. Cumulative public TCR beta family frequency identified CMV carriers with the relevant HLA.

TCRdb ran MiXCR on the reads and lists one entry per CDR3 protein. The table lists around 740,000 distinct CDR3 sequences, less than 40% of them singletons, with 2.5% to 3.5% in the top ten. This clonotype has more than one count but fewer than ten. Its antigen is undetermined. The V segment lost 7 bases and the J segment 0 bases; nucleotides outside the gene matches: 8. CDR1 SNHLY and CDR2 FYNNEI come from the germline V gene. The CDR3 consists of 16 residues. The chain has TRBV2 and TRBJ2-3, with TRBD2 matching over 9 bases. Specimen: PBMCs. This sequence was found in a human donor in good health (CMV status not recorded). Some clones in this sample may be carry-over from other donors' samples. This chain's CDR3 is CASNGLAGTSTDTQYF. The CDR3 bases are TGTGCCAGCAACGGGCTAGCGGGGACTAGCACAGATACGCAGTATTTT. The variable domain in full, completed from reference TRBV2 and TRBJ2-3, reads EPEVTQTPSHQVTQMGQEVILRCVPISNHLYFYWYRQILGQKVEFLVSFYNNEISEKSEIFDDQFSVERPDGSNFTLKIRSTKLEDSAMYFCASNGLAGTSTDTQYFGPGTRLTVL.